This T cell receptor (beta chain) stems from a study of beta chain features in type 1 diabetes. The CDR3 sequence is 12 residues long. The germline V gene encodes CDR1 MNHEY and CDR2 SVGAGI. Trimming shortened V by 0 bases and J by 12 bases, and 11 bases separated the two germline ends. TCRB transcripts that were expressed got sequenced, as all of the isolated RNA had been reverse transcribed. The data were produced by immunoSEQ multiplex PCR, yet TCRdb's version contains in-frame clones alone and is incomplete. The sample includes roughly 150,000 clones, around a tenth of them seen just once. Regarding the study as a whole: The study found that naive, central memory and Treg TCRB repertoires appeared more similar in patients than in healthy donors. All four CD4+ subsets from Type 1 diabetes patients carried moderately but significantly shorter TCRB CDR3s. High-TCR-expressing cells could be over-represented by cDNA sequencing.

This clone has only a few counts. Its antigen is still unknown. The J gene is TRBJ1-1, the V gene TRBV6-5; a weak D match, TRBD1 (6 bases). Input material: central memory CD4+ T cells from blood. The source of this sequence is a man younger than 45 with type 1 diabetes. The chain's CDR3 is CASSYSKGESFF. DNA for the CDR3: TGTGCCAGCAGTTACTCAAAGGGGGAATCTTTCTTT.